The TCR beta chain under discussion was sequenced for a study of identical twins. TCRdb processed the 5' RACE reads anew with MiXCR; each CDR3 protein has one entry. Here the sample spans around 220,000 distinct CDR3 sequences, about 14% being singletons. This clonotype was observed at least ten times. Trimming took 0 bases from V and 3 from J, leaving 7 bases between them. Germline CDR1 is SGHRS and CDR2 is YFSETQ. The CDR3 is 13 residues long. The TCR was taken from a woman between 18 and 30 years old in good health. Sequenced input: memory (CD45RO+) T cells sorted from blood. The chain couples TRBV5-1 to TRBJ2-7; D gene uncertain. This CDR3 reads CASSLEWGYEQYF. CDR3 nucleotides: TGCGCCAGCAGCTTGGAGTGGGGCTACGAGCAGTACTTC.